Following are 12 T cell receptor beta chains from one sample sequenced in a study of T cell responses to AZD1222 COVID-19 vaccine. Assay: immunoSEQ multiplex PCR; the TCRdb copy retains only in-frame clones and omits some. The table lists about 120,000 clones, 70% to 90% of them singletons. This material consisted of peripheral blood, taken on day 0 of AZD1222 vaccination. The receptors originated from an adult in good health.

The genes are TRBV5-1 and TRBJ1-3, with a possible D match to TRBD1 (6 bases). The CDR3 has 15 amino acids. Germline CDR1 SGHRS, CDR2 YFSETQ. V lost 0 bases to trimming and J lost 7 bases, with 14 bases between them. CDR3 nucleotides: TGCGCCAGCAGCTTGGTGGCAGGGGAACGGAACACCATATATTTT. Its translation: CASSLVAGERNTIYF. The full variable domain, in which reference TRBV5-1 and TRBJ1-3 provide the parts outside the CDR3, is KAGVTQTPRYLIKTRGQQVTLSCSPISGHRSVSWYQQTPGQGLQFLFEYFSETQRNKGNFPGRFSGRQFSNSRSEMNVSTLELGDSALYLCASSLVAGERNTIYFGEGSWLTVV.

For the CDR3, the DNA is TGTGCCAGCAGTTTAGCCAACGGGGTTTCGAACACTGAAGCTTTCTTT. Translation gives CASSLANGVSNTEAFF. The J gene is TRBJ1-1, the V gene TRBV28; D ambiguous. V was shortened by 2 bases and J by 1 base, with 14 bases between the two germline ends. This CDR3 contains 16 residues. Germline values: CDR1 MDHEN, CDR2 SYDVKM.

This sequence joins TRBV28 and TRBJ1-2, with D perhaps TRBD1 (6 bases). The germline V gene has CDR1 MDHEN and CDR2 SYDVKM. The V end was cut by 7 bases, the J end by 2 bases, with 20 bases between. The length of the CDR3 is 16 residues. CDR3 region: CASTPLGGGLNYGYTF. CDR3 coding DNA: TGTGCCAGCACCCCCCTCGGAGGGGGACTCAACTATGGCTACACCTTC.

V is TRBV5-4 and J is TRBJ1-1; 8 bases match TRBD1. CDR3 length: 17 amino acids. Germline V lookup: CDR1 SGHNT, CDR2 YYREEE (reference sequence). Trimming took 9 bases from V and 3 from J; bases not matched to a gene: 19. CDR3 sequence reads: CAIPTPGTGGVYTEAFF. The CDR3 nucleotides are TGTGCCATTCCCACCCCCGGGACAGGTGGAGTTTACACTGAAGCTTTCTTT.

This chain joins TRBV28 and TRBJ2-7, with D possibly being TRBD1 or TRBD2 (6 bases each). This CDR3 spans 16 amino acids. CDR1 is MDHEN, CDR2 SYDVKM, per germline. V was pared by 5 bases and J by 0 bases, with 17 bases between. This chain's CDR3 is CASSPRRGAVSYEQYF. DNA for the CDR3: TGTGCCAGCAGTCCGCGGAGGGGGGCGGTCTCCTACGAGCAGTACTTC.

The chain has TRBV19 and TRBJ1-3, with unresolved D. Germline V gene sequence: CDR1 LNHDA, CDR2 SQIVND (reference sequence). CDR3 length: 17 residues. The germline V and J ends were trimmed by 1 base and 4 bases, with 17 bases remaining between them. CDR3 sequence: CASSIGSPRTGGNTIYF. CDR3 nucleotides: TGTGCCAGTAGTATAGGGTCCCCCAGAACTGGCGGAAACACCATATATTTT.

The rearrangement links TRBV19 to TRBJ1-5; 7 positions match TRBD1. V gave up 5 bases and J gave up 3 bases; unmatched junction bases: 10. From germline, CDR1 is LNHDA and CDR2 SQIVND (reference sequence). This CDR3 has 16 amino acids. The CDR3 is CASSSRQGGTNQPQHF. In DNA, the CDR3 is TGTGCCAGTAGTTCCCGACAGGGAGGCACCAATCAGCCCCAGCATTTT.

Written as DNA, the CDR3 is TGTGCCAGCAGCTTTAGGACTAGCGGCGCCTACGAGCAGTACTTC. This encodes CASSFRTSGAYEQYF. The chain combines TRBV7-9 with TRBJ2-7; 10 nucleotides align to TRBD2. This CDR3 region has 15 residues. The germline V gene has CDR1 SEHNR and CDR2 FQNEAQ (reference sequence). After removal of 3 bases from V and 2 bases from J, the junction contained 4 bases not matched to a gene.

The chain recombines TRBV28 with TRBJ1-1, with a weak D call TRBD1 (5 bases). Deletions cut 3 bases from V and 4 bases from J, with 12 bases between. The CDR3 contains 14 residues. Germline lookup yields CDR1 MDHEN and CDR2 SYDVKM. This CDR3 is CASSLGGFGTEAFF. Written as DNA, the CDR3 is TGTGCCAGCAGTTTGGGGGGGTTCGGCACTGAAGCTTTCTTT.

V usage is TRBV5-1 and J usage is TRBJ2-7; 9 bases line up with TRBD1. The trim removed 4 bases at V and 5 bases at J, leaving 4 bases unmatched. The CDR3 is 13 amino acids. The germline V gene encodes CDR1 SGHRS and CDR2 YFSETQ. For the CDR3, the DNA is TGCGCCAGCAGCCTGGGACAGGGTAACGAGCAGTACTTC. Translating it yields CASSLGQGNEQYF.

V and J are TRBV3-1 (or the pseudogene TRBV3-2) and TRBJ1-3; D is ambiguous. Germline V CDR1 and CDR2: LGHDT, YNNKEL (reference sequence). V was trimmed by 5 bases and J by 2 bases, leaving 4 bases between them. The CDR3 contains 12 residues. CDR3 in amino acids: CASSEAGNTIYF. Here the CDR3 DNA reads TGTGCCAGCAGCGAGGCTGGAAACACCATATATTTT.

The chain recombines TRBV19 with TRBJ2-7; D call uncertain. Trimming left V 3 bases short and J 8 bases short, with 17 bases between. The CDR3 is made up of 14 amino acids. Germline lookup yields CDR1 LNHDA and CDR2 SQIVND (reference sequence). CDR3 amino acids: CASSISAEAGKQYF. CDR3 nucleotide sequence: TGTGCCAGTAGTATCAGCGCAGAGGCAGGCAAGCAGTACTTC.